This T cell receptor (beta chain) emerged from a study of T cells in Graves' hyperthyroidism and ophthalmopathy. Study observations and caveats: Most thyroid clonotypes expanded above 0.001 appeared in blood too.

There are many counts of this clonotype. What it binds is not known. TCR beta CDR3 sequences were amplified from RNA transcripts. RT-PCR in the first round (using the HTBI primer set) targeted the TCR CDR3. TCRdb reprocessed the multiplex PCR reads with MiXCR, giving one entry per CDR3 protein. The sample holds hundreds of thousands of distinct CDR3 sequences; more than 11% are singletons and the top ten take almost 6%. The diagnostic basis comprised clinical symptoms, serum thyroxine and TRAb, thyroid ultrasound and orbital computed tomography. There are 16 residues in the CDR3. V dropped 1 base and J dropped 2 bases, with 14 bases sitting between them. Per the germline V gene, CDR1 is SGHDN and CDR2 is FVKESK.

The clonotype was recovered from a woman aged 25 to 45 with Graves' hyperthyroidism that later progressed to Graves' ophthalmopathy. The sequenced sample was blood. The chain couples TRBV14 to TRBJ1-2, with D possibly TRBD1 on 5 matching bases. The CDR3 DNA reads TGTGCCAGCAGCCAAGTACAGGCCTGGGGAAACTATGGCTACACCTTC. Residues: CASSQVQAWGNYGYTF.